The 7 T cell receptor beta chains in this list originate from one sample, sequenced in a study of neurological immune-mediated disorders. Time point indicated: longitudinal time-point 1 (baseline). TCRdb passed the 5' RACE reads through MiXCR, listing each CDR3 protein once. The table has 60,000 to 90,000 distinct CDR3 sequences, roughly 10% seen once. The specimen was PBMCs. The receptor set was obtained from a man younger than 45 in good health.

In its sample, this clonotype was seen many times. V and J are TRBV5-1 and TRBJ2-7; D is tentatively TRBD1 or TRBD2 (5 bases each). The CDR3 is 14 amino acids. V dropped 3 bases and J dropped 3 bases, with 13 bases sitting between them. Germline assignment: CDR1 SGHRS and CDR2 YFSETQ. The DNA of the CDR3 is TGCGCCAGCAGCTCCGCCGGGGCCTTCTACGAGCAGTACTTC. Translation gives CASSSAGAFYEQYF.

This clonotype appeared many times. The chain is built from TRBV29-1 and TRBJ1-1; D uncertain. Trimming took 4 bases from V and 4 from J, leaving 10 bases between them. The CDR3 runs 12 residues. Germline loops: CDR1 SQVTM, CDR2 ANQGSEA. CDR3 protein: CSVVLVATEAFF. DNA of the CDR3: TGCAGCGTTGTCTTGGTCGCCACTGAAGCTTTCTTT.

This clonotype showed up many times. This chain connects TRBV5-1 to TRBJ2-4; possibly TRBD1 or TRBD2 for D (5 bases each). This CDR3 has 14 residues. Between the trimmed V and J ends, which lost 4 bases and 7 bases, there was a span of 15 bases. CDR1 is SGHRS and CDR2 is YFSETQ in the germline V gene. CDR3 residues: CASSPSVGENIQYF. The CDR3, as DNA: TGCGCCAGCAGCCCATCGGTGGGGGAGAACATTCAGTACTTC. Full variable domain (outside the CDR3, taken from reference TRBV5-1 and TRBJ2-4): KAGVTQTPRYLIKTRGQQVTLSCSPISGHRSVSWYQQTPGQGLQFLFEYFSETQRNKGNFPGRFSGRQFSNSRSEMNVSTLELGDSALYLCASSPSVGENIQYFGAGTRLSVL.

This clonotype was seen a handful of times. The V gene is TRBV11-2, the J gene TRBJ1-1; D is unresolved. CDR1 and CDR2 from the germline V gene are SGHAT and FQNNGV. V lost 3 bases and J lost 1, with 9 bases in between. This CDR3 region has 14 residues. CDR3 protein: CASSFGGSNTEAFF. CDR3 nucleotides: TGTGCCAGCAGCTTTGGCGGATCGAACACTGAAGCTTTCTTT.

This clonotype has at least ten counts. The chain joins TRBV5-1 to TRBJ1-3; D is unresolved. The germline V and J ends were trimmed by 0 bases and 4 bases, with 11 bases remaining between them. In germline, CDR1 is SGHRS, CDR2 YFSETQ. The CDR3 consists of 15 residues. Written as DNA, the CDR3 is TGCGCCAGCAGCTTGGATCTACTGGGGGGAAACACCATATATTTT. Translating it yields CASSLDLLGGNTIYF.

This clonotype appeared many times. The chain employs TRBV5-1 and TRBJ1-2; D unresolved. Germline lookup yields CDR1 SGHRS and CDR2 YFSETQ. The CDR3 runs 14 residues. With 0 bases removed from V and 1 base from J, the gap between germline ends came to 7 bases. CDR3 in DNA: TGCGCCAGCAGCTTGGGCCCGTTTAACTATGGCTACACCTTC. Its translation: CASSLGPFNYGYTF.

This clonotype was detected ten times or more. The V gene is TRBV5-6, the J gene TRBJ2-1; no clear D gene. The CDR3 runs to 15 residues. Germline V gives CDR1 SGHDT, CDR2 YYEEEE. V lost 3 bases to trimming and J lost 5 bases, with 15 bases between them. The CDR3 region is CASSSRTLPNNEQFF. The CDR3 coding sequence is TGTGCCAGCAGCTCCAGGACCCTACCAAACAATGAGCAGTTCTTC.